A selection of T cell receptor beta chains follows, all from one sample in a study of cytomegalovirus exposure and HLA in healthy donors. Clones were sequenced by immunoSEQ multiplex PCR, and TCRdb holds only the in-frame ones, with some missing. The table records approximately 150,000 clones, around 90% of them present only once. The material sequenced was PBMCs. Receptors were obtained from a man younger than 35 in good health and CMV-seropositive. CDR3s include the opening cysteine and the closing phenylalanine or tryptophan. Fields, in order: V gene, D gene, clone size, J gene, CDR3 protein, CDR3 DNA. A D gene is named only where the DNA matches it firmly. Only part of the rows carry a size: once, few, many, or a class if the clone is expanded.

v_call: TRBV25-1; d_call: TRBD1; clone_size: .; j_call: TRBJ1-3; cdr3_aa: CASSEWTGGLSGNTIYF; cdr3_nt: TGTGCCAGCAGTGAATGGACAGGGGGGCTCTCTGGAAACACCATATATTTT
v_call: TRBV15; d_call: TRBD1; clone_size: .; j_call: TRBJ1-1; cdr3_aa: CATSRVSGQGGTEAFF; cdr3_nt: TGTGCCACCAGCAGAGTATCGGGACAGGGGGGCACTGAAGCTTTCTTT
v_call: TRBV14; d_call: .; clone_size: .; j_call: TRBJ2-1; cdr3_aa: CASSQDGQPYNEQFF; cdr3_nt: TGTGCCAGCAGCCAAGACGGACAGCCTTACAATGAGCAGTTCTTC
v_call: TRBV5-6; d_call: TRBD1; clone_size: .; j_call: TRBJ1-2; cdr3_aa: CASSPRGHQVGLQGSGYTF; cdr3_nt: TGTGCCAGCAGCCCCAGGGGGCATCAGGTGGGACTCCAGGGTTCTGGCTACACCTTC
v_call: TRBV11-2; d_call: TRBD2; clone_size: .; j_call: TRBJ2-2; cdr3_aa: CASRTLAGGRGTGELFF; cdr3_nt: TGTGCCAGCAGGACTCTAGCGGGAGGGCGAGGCACCGGGGAGCTGTTTTTT
v_call: TRBV18; d_call: TRBD1; clone_size: .; j_call: TRBJ1-6; cdr3_aa: CASALGQRNSPLHF; cdr3_nt: TGTGCCAGCGCTCTGGGACAGAGGAATTCACCCCTCCACTTT
v_call: TRBV5-4; d_call: TRBD2; clone_size: once; j_call: TRBJ2-1; cdr3_aa: CASSPGGGSVSSYNEQFF; cdr3_nt: TGTGCCAGCAGCCCTGGCGGCGGGAGCGTGAGCTCCTACAATGAGCAGTTCTTC
v_call: TRBV5-1; d_call: TRBD1; clone_size: .; j_call: TRBJ1-1; cdr3_aa: CASSATGGWDTEAFF; cdr3_nt: TGCGCCAGCAGCGCTACAGGGGGCTGGGACACTGAAGCTTTCTTT
v_call: TRBV5-1; d_call: TRBD1; clone_size: .; j_call: TRBJ1-3; cdr3_aa: CASSLTGIGNTIYF; cdr3_nt: TGCGCCAGCAGCCTGACAGGGATAGGAAACACCATATATTTT
v_call: TRBV6-5; d_call: .; clone_size: .; j_call: TRBJ1-1; cdr3_aa: CASRPTGGEAFF; cdr3_nt: TGTGCCAGCAGACCCACCGGAGGTGAAGCTTTCTTT
v_call: TRBV27; d_call: TRBD2; clone_size: .; j_call: TRBJ2-3; cdr3_aa: CASKERLRAGGLTPTDTQYF; cdr3_nt: TGTGCCAGCAAGGAACGCCTTAGGGCGGGAGGACTTACACCCACAGATACGCAGTATTTT
v_call: TRBV5-4; d_call: .; clone_size: .; j_call: TRBJ1-3; cdr3_aa: CASSLMSLSSGNTIYF; cdr3_nt: TGTGCCAGCAGCTTGATGTCCCTGAGCTCTGGAAACACCATATATTTT
v_call: TRBV11-3; d_call: TRBD2; clone_size: .; j_call: TRBJ2-1; cdr3_aa: CASSLDSSGRYNEQFF; cdr3_nt: TGTGCCAGCAGCTTAGATTCTAGCGGGAGATACAATGAGCAGTTCTTC
v_call: TRBV5-1; d_call: TRBD1; clone_size: .; j_call: TRBJ1-2; cdr3_aa: CASSAQTGGNNYGYTF; cdr3_nt: TGCGCCAGCAGCGCCCAGACAGGGGGAAATAACTATGGCTACACCTTC
v_call: TRBV2; d_call: .; clone_size: .; j_call: TRBJ2-3; cdr3_aa: CASSPKGLRTDTQYF; cdr3_nt: TGTGCCAGCAGTCCAAAAGGACTCCGCACAGATACGCAGTATTTT
v_call: TRBV19; d_call: TRBD2; clone_size: .; j_call: TRBJ2-1; cdr3_aa: CASSAGTSGGAGPYNEQFF; cdr3_nt: TGTGCCAGTAGTGCCGGGACTAGCGGGGGGGCCGGTCCCTACAATGAGCAGTTCTTC
v_call: TRBV6-1; d_call: .; clone_size: few; j_call: TRBJ1-5; cdr3_aa: CASSEGNRREPQHF; cdr3_nt: TGTGCCAGCAGTGAAGGAAACCGGCGGGAGCCCCAGCATTTT
v_call: TRBV19; d_call: TRBD1; clone_size: few; j_call: TRBJ1-2; cdr3_aa: CASNGDRGLYGYTF; cdr3_nt: TGTGCCAGTAATGGAGACAGGGGGCTCTATGGCTACACCTTC
v_call: TRBV19; d_call: .; clone_size: .; j_call: TRBJ1-1; cdr3_aa: CASTPLRPRRTEAFF; cdr3_nt: TGTGCCAGTACCCCCCTAAGGCCCCGGAGGACTGAAGCTTTCTTT
v_call: TRBV6-6; d_call: .; clone_size: .; j_call: TRBJ2-2; cdr3_aa: CASSYEGARTGELFF; cdr3_nt: TGTGCCAGCAGTTACGAAGGGGCGCGAACCGGGGAGCTGTTTTTT